This entry features one TCR beta chain sequence. Its antigen is not known. This sample is part of a study of cytomegalovirus exposure and HLA in healthy donors. Trimming removed 5 bases from V and 7 bases from J; junction bases left unmatched: 10. Looked up from germline, CDR1 is SGHVS and CDR2 is FNYEAQ. The CDR3 totals 15 residues. Primers: 60 Vbeta forward and 13 Jbeta reverse. The repertoire was sequenced with immunoSEQ multiplex PCR; TCRdb's copy has only in-frame clones and lacks some. The table records roughly 40,000 clones, 81% of them present only once. Study results and limitations: Analysis was carried out at a later point, and it linked a missense DCLRE1C variant to TCR beta V- and J-gene trimming.

The origin of this receptor is a woman aged 40 to 50 in good health and CMV-seronegative. The source material was PBMCs. V usage is TRBV7-6 and J usage is TRBJ2-2; 7 bases align to TRBD2. CDR3 amino acids: CASSPRAGIGGELFF. CDR3 bases: TGTGCCAGCAGCCCACGAGCGGGGATAGGCGGGGAGCTGTTTTTT.